What follows describes a single T cell receptor beta chain. What antigen it recognizes has not been identified. Base qualities were left out, and no much larger clone turns up one base away. This sample is part of a study of brain T cells in children with intractable seizures (dated by TCRdb to 2020 to 2023). Looking at the study overall: Resected brain tissue from some 53 pediatric epilepsy surgery cases was first screened for immune gene transcripts using a NanoString immunology panel. About 70% of the 12 selected surgery cases also had pre-surgery blood sequenced, which left four cases with brain tissue only.

The intended sense of this specimen's time point label: resected brain tissue, or blood drawn just prior to surgery. The surgery cases with the highest brain T cell transcript signatures were chosen for TCR beta chain sequencing of brain tissue, and also of blood when blood was available. Before surgery, patients had received at least one anti-epileptic drug. TCR-sequenced patients were children with drug-resistant epilepsy due to tuberous sclerosis complex, focal cortical dysplasia, Rasmussen encephalitis or hemimegalencephaly. Bulk genomic DNA was extracted from unsorted brain tissue and whole blood with the Monarch genomic DNA purification kit. Points the paper makes about the study in general: Viral specificity was inferred solely from CDR3 sequence similarity, and the HCMV serostatus of the patients was not known. Because pre- and post-surgery blood were sequenced to different depths, clones absent from the pre-surgery sample may reflect undersampling.

V has 4 bases trimmed and J has 6 bases trimmed; junction bases matching no gene number 3. The germline V gene (reference sequence) supplies CDR1 LNHDA and CDR2 SQIVND. From the cysteine up to the phenylalanine, the CDR3 has a length of 13 residues. The DNA shown is the 39-base CDR3, in frame from base 1. The immunoSEQ assay was used to generate TCR beta chain sequences from genomic DNA. Under the source paper's analysis protocol: CDR3 sequences not starting with the conserved framework cysteine at position 104 were manually removed. Clonality was calculated as one minus the normalized Shannon's Diversity Index, with values ranging from 0 (maximal diversity) to 1 (oligoclonal). Chi-squared comparison-of-proportions tests were used to check whether the frequency of the same CDR3 differed between samples, for example brain versus blood. Public clonotypes were identified by searching immuneACCESS, and similarity to known antiviral clonotypes was assessed with the VDJdb browser. TCRdb stores this immuneACCESS table with in-frame sequences only. Part of the clones is absent; in the studies checked, under half of the shortfall reflects unresolved V genes, and no reason is known for the rest. For V, J and clone size, that table is used; D and trimming come from the DNA. The sample yields approximately 41,000 clones; around nine tenths were counted once. In total, the top ten clones hold 5.5% to 7% of the sample.

The sample was peripheral blood, taken at surgery. The sequence joins TRBV19 to TRBJ2-4; 7 of the junction bases match TRBD1. This receptor was identified in a girl aged 2-15 years with tuberous sclerosis and intractable seizures. The CDR3 reads CASSRGGLNIQYF. The DNA reads as follows: TGTGCCAGTAGTAGAGGGGGCCTAAACATTCAGTACTTC.